This TCR beta chain was captured in a study of spatial heterogeneity in lung cancer. Background on the study: Where they were available, follow-up PBMC samples were sequenced, at a median of approximately two years after resection. Consistent detection of more beta-chain than alpha-chain sequences was observed. Study-level results: Expanded tumor TCRs that were ubiquitous appeared in blood more at resection than follow-up.

At least ten counts were recorded for this clonotype. Its cognate antigen is unknown. Time point given: blood at routine non-recurrence follow-up after resection. Unsorted whole RNA samples from tumor, nontumor lung or frozen PBMC were sequenced. Each TCR cDNA molecule bore a unique molecular identifier. A single record per CDR3 protein comes from TCRdb applying MiXCR to the 5' RACE reads. The sample yields roughly 120,000 distinct CDR3 sequences, 12% seen once. Germline V gene sequence: CDR1 SEHNR, CDR2 FQNEAQ (reference sequence). This CDR3 comprises 16 residues. V was clipped by 8 bases and J by 1 base, with 20 bases between them.

Source: PBMCs, taken at follow-up. This sequence was found in a male donor with early-stage non-small cell lung cancer. This chain connects TRBV7-9 to TRBJ1-2; possibly TRBD1 for D (5 bases). The CDR3 loop reads CASGRDLSNFNYGYTF. The CDR3, as DNA: TGTGCCAGCGGAAGGGACCTTTCTAACTTTAACTATGGCTACACCTTC.